What follows describes a single T cell receptor beta chain. These data come from a study of OX40 agonist ivuxolimab in advanced cancers. Trimming removed 6 bases from V and 8 bases from J, with 14 bases in between. There are 13 residues in the CDR3. Germline CDR1 is SQVTM and CDR2 is ANQGSEA. Data came from immunoSEQ multiplex PCR; TCRdb stores just in-frame clones and leaves some out. The profile shows 60,000 to 70,000 clones, about 80% of them singletons. The specimen was CD4+ or CD8+ T cells sorted from blood, collected in a trial of the OX40 agonist ivuxolimab. This sequence originates from an adult with an advanced solid tumor such as melanoma, head and neck, liver or kidney cancer. J is TRBJ1-6 and V is TRBV29-1; possible D gene TRBD1, 6 bases. The DNA for the CDR3 is TGCAGCGTAAAAGGGGGAACTTATTCACCCCTCCACTTT. Amino acid sequence: CSVKGGTYSPLHF.